This TCR beta chain was documented in a study of OX40 agonist ivuxolimab in advanced cancers. Whole-study findings and limits: Among the least clonally expanded were partial responders at 0.1-3.0 mg/kg.

As to this clone: Its antigen is unknown.

Sequenced by immunoSEQ multiplex PCR; TCRdb stores in-frame clones only, minus some. The table includes about 39,000 clones, 80% to 95% detected once. V shed 6 bases and J 5 bases; nucleotides not matched to a gene: 10. Germline CDR1 reads SGHDN; CDR2 reads FVKESK. CDR3 length equals 15 residues. Autoimmune disease history or systemic immunosuppression led to patient exclusion. V and J are TRBV14 and TRBJ2-7, with 10 bases identical to TRBD2. Sequenced here: CD4+ or CD8+ T cells sorted from blood, sampled in a trial of the OX40 agonist ivuxolimab. This clonotype was obtained from an adult with an advanced solid tumor such as melanoma, head and neck, liver or kidney cancer. CDR3 protein: CASSQLAGVFDEQYF. CDR3 nucleotides: TGTGCCAGCAGTCAGCTAGCGGGAGTCTTCGACGAGCAGTACTTC.